This T cell receptor (beta chain) was sequenced during a study of T cells in Graves' hyperthyroidism and ophthalmopathy. Amplification of TCR beta CDR3 regions used RNA as the template. RT-PCR in the first round (using the HTBI primer set) targeted the TCR CDR3. TCRdb re-called the multiplex PCR reads through MiXCR, storing one row per CDR3 protein. The table lists more than 450,000 distinct CDR3 sequences, 15% to 20% of them singletons. Many counts were recorded for this clonotype. Its cognate antigen is unknown. Trimming removed 6 bases from V and 4 bases from J; junction bases left unmatched: 10. The CDR3 consists of 14 residues. CDR1 and CDR2 (germline): SQVTM, ANQGSEA. The study, taken as a whole, reports: The model identified upcoming ophthalmopathy a median about 7.1 months ahead of onset.

Ophthalmopathy patients all had a Clinical Activity Score of at least 3, a NOSPECS grade of at least 4 and disease under 3 months old. Material: blood. The chain joins TRBV29-1 to TRBJ2-3; 7 bases agree with TRBD1. This receptor was identified in a man aged 35 to 55 with Graves' ophthalmopathy. CDR3 protein: CSVMTGSFSDTQYF. The CDR3 DNA reads as TGCAGCGTAATGACAGGGTCCTTCTCAGATACGCAGTATTTT.